This TCR beta chain was retrieved from a study of blood T cell repertoires in COVID-19. About the research overall: Collection of acute and convalescent COVID-19 samples took place in the United States, Italy and Spain. The analysed material was cDNA or gDNA that came from T cells, B-cell-depleted T cells, or PBMCs.

In the original workflow: Estimated nucleated cell counts came from reference gene primer amplification. Profiled with immunoSEQ multiplex PCR; TCRdb holds only in-frame clones, not every one. Clone size and V and J calls were adopted from that table, with D and trimming inferred from the DNA. The table lists under 150,000 clones, roughly four fifths of them singletons, with approximately 4.5% in the top ten. This CDR3 is 14 amino acids long. Trimming took 4 bases from V and 4 from J; bases not matched to a gene: 3. Germline V gene sequence: CDR1 SNHLY, CDR2 FYNNEI. The sequence derives from a woman older than 75 with active or convalescent COVID-19. The chain couples TRBV2 to TRBJ1-4; 7 bases are a match to TRBD1. Specimen: peripheral blood. The CDR3 nucleotides read TGTGCCAGCAGTGTGACAGGGATTAATGAAAAACTGTTTTTT. As protein: CASSVTGINEKLFF. The full variable domain, rest sourced from reference TRBV2 and TRBJ1-4, is EPEVTQTPSHQVTQMGQEVILRCVPISNHLYFYWYRQILGQKVEFLVSFYNNEISEKSEIFDDQFSVERPDGSNFTLKIRSTKLEDSAMYFCASSVTGINEKLFFGSGTQLSVL.